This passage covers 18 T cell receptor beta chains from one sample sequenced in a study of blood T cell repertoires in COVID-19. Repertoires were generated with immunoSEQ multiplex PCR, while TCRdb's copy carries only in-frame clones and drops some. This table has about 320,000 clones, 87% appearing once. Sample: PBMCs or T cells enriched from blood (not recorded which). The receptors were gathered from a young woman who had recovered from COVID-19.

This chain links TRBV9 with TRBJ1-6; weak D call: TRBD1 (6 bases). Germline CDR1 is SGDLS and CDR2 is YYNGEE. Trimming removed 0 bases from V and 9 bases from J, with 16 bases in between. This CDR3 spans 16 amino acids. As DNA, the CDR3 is TGTGCCAGCAGCGTAGGTTCGCCAGGGGATGGTTCACCCCTCCACTTT. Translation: CASSVGSPGDGSPLHF. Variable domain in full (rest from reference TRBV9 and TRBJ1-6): DSGVTQTPKHLITATGQRVTLRCSPRSGDLSVYWYQQSLDQGLQFLIQYYNGEERAKGNILERFSAQQFPDLHSELNLSSLELGDSALYFCASSVGSPGDGSPLHFGNGTRLTVT.

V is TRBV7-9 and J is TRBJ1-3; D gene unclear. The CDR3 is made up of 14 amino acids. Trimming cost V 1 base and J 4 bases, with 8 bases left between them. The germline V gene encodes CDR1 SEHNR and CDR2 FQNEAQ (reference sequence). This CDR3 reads CASSLEAGGNTIYF. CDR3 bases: TGTGCCAGCAGCTTAGAAGCAGGAGGAAACACCATATATTTT.

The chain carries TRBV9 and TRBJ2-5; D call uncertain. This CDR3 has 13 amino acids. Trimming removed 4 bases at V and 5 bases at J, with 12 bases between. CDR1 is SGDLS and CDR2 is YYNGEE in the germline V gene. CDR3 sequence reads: CASSRAPSETQYF. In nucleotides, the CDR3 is TGTGCCAGCAGCCGCGCCCCCTCGGAGACCCAGTACTTC.

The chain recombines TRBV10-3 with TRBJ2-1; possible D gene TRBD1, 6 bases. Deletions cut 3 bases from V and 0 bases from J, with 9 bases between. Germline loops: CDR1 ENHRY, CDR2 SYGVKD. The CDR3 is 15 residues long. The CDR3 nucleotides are TGTGCCATCAGTGACACAGGGAGCTCCTACAATGAGCAGTTCTTC. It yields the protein CAISDTGSSYNEQFF.

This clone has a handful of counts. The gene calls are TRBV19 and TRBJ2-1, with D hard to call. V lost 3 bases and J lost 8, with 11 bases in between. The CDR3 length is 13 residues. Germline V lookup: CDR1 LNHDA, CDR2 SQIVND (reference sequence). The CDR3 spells CASSMGQQDEQFF. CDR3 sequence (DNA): TGTGCCAGTAGTATGGGCCAGCAGGATGAGCAGTTCTTC.

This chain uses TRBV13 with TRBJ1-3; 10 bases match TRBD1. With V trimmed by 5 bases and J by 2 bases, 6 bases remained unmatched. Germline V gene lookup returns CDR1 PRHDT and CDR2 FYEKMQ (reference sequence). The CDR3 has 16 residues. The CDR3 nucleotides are TGTGCCAGCAGCCTCCCCGGGACAGGGGCTGGAAACACCATATATTTT. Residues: CASSLPGTGAGNTIYF.

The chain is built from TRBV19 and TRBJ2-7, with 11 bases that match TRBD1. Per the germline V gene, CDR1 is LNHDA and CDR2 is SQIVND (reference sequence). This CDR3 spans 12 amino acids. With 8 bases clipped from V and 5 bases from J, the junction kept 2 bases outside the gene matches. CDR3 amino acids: CASGDRGNEQYF. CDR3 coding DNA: TGTGCCAGTGGGGACAGGGGGAACGAGCAGTACTTC.

CDR3 in amino acids: CASSLSGAYEQYF. Here the CDR3 DNA reads TGTGCCAGCAGTTTATCAGGGGCCTACGAGCAGTACTTC. V is TRBV12-3 or TRBV12-4 and J is TRBJ2-7; weak D call: TRBD1 (6 bases). The CDR3 consists of 13 residues. The V and J ends lost 2 bases and 2 bases respectively, with 7 bases between them.

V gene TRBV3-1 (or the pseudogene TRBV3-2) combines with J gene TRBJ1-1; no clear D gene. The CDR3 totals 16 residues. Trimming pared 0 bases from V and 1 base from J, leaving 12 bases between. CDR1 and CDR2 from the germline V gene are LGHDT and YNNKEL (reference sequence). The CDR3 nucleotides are TGTGCCAGCAGCCAAGACATTACACCAAAGAACACTGAAGCTTTCTTT. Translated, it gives CASSQDITPKNTEAFF.

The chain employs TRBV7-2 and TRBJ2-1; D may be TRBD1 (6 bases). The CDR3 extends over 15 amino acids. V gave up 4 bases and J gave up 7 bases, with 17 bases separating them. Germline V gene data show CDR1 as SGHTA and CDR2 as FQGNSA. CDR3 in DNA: TGTGCCAGCAGCTCGGGACACCTTAACGTGAATGAGCAGTTCTTC. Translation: CASSSGHLNVNEQFF. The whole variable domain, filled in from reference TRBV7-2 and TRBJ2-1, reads GAGVSQSPSNKVTEKGKDVELRCDPISGHTALYWYRQSLGQGLEFLIYFQGNSAPDKSGLPSDRFSAERTGGSVSTLTIQRTQQEDSAVYLCASSSGHLNVNEQFFGPGTRLTVL.

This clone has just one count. As DNA, the CDR3 is TGTGCCAGCTCACCAATGGGGAGCTACGAGCAGTACTTC. This sequence encodes CASSPMGSYEQYF. The rearrangement links TRBV18 to TRBJ2-7; D is possibly TRBD2 (5 bases). V lost 2 bases and J lost 3, with 8 bases in between. The CDR3 totals 13 residues. The germline V gene encodes CDR1 KGHSH and CDR2 LQKENI.

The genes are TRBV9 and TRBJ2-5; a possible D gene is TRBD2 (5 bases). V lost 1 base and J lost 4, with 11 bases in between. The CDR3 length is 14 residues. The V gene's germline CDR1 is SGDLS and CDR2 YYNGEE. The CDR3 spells CASSVHGVGETQYF. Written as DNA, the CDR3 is TGTGCCAGCAGCGTACACGGGGTTGGAGAGACCCAGTACTTC.

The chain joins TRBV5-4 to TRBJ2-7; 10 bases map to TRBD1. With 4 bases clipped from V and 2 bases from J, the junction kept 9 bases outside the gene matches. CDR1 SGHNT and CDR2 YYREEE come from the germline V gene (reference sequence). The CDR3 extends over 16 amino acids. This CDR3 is CASSPATGGPTYEQYF. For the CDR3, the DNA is TGTGCCAGCAGCCCGGCGACAGGGGGCCCTACCTACGAGCAGTACTTC.

The CDR3 reads CASLPGQGVLRGNQPQHF. The CDR3 DNA reads as TGCGCCAGCCTTCCGGGACAGGGGGTGCTAAGGGGGAATCAGCCCCAGCATTTT. V usage is TRBV23-1 and J usage is TRBJ1-5, with TRBD1 identical over 11 bases. TRBV23-1 qualifies as an ORF whose function is uncertain. Trimming took 8 bases from V and 4 from J; bases not matched to a gene: 16. The CDR3 sequence is 18 residues long.

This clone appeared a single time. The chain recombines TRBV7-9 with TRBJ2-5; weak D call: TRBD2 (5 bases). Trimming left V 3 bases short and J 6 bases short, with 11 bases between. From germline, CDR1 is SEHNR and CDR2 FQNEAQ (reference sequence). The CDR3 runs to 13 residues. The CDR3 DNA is TGTGCCAGCAGCTTTCGGGGTATACAGACCCAGTACTTC. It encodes CASSFRGIQTQYF. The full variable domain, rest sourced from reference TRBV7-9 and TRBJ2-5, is DTGVSQNPRHKITKRGQNVTFRCDPISEHNRLYWYRQTLGQGPEFLTYFQNEAQLEKSRLLSDRFSAERPKGSFSTLEIQRTEQGDSAMYLCASSFRGIQTQYFGPGTRLLVL.

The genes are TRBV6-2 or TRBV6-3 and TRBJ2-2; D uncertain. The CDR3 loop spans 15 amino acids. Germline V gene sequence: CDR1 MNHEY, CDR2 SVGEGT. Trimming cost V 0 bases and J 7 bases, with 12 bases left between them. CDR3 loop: CASSYSPGGSGELFF. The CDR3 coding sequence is TGTGCCAGCAGTTACTCACCCGGCGGTAGCGGGGAGCTGTTTTTT.

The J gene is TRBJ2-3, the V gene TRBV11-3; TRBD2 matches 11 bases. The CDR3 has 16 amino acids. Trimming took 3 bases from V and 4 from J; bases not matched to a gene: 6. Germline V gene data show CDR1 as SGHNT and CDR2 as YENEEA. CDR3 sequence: CASSFRLAGRADTQYF. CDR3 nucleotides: TGTGCCAGCAGCTTCAGACTAGCGGGAAGGGCAGATACGCAGTATTTT. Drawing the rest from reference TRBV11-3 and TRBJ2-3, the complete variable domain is EAGVVQSPRYKIIEKKQPVAFWCNPISGHNTLYWYLQNLGQGPELLIRYENEEAVDDSQLPKDRFSAERLKGVDSTLKIQPAELGDSAVYLCASSFRLAGRADTQYFGPGTRLTVL.

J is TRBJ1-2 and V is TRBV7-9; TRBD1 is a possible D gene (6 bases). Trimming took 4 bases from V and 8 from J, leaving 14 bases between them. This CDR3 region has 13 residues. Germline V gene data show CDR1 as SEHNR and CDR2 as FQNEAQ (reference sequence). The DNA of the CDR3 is TGTGCCAGCAGCTACAGGGATAAGGAAGGCTACACCTTC. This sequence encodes CASSYRDKEGYTF. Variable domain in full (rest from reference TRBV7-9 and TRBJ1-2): DTGVSQNPRHKITKRGQNVTFRCDPISEHNRLYWYRQTLGQGPEFLTYFQNEAQLEKSRLLSDRFSAERPKGSFSTLEIQRTEQGDSAMYLCASSYRDKEGYTFGSGTRLTVV.